The rows below give T cell receptor beta chains drawn from one sample of a study of response to subunit inactivated influenza vaccine. TCRdb re-called the RT-PCR reads through MiXCR, storing one row per CDR3 protein. The profile shows hundreds of thousands of distinct CDR3 sequences, over 9.5% of them singletons. The sequencing here drew on PBMCs from blood, taken on the day of vaccination. Receptor source: a man in his forties or fifties who received an inactivated influenza vaccine. Both conserved end residues are part of each CDR3. Fields, in order: D gene, V gene, clone size, J gene, CDR3 DNA, CDR3 protein. The D gene is left open where the match is weak. The listing skips clone size in some rows; elsewhere it reads once, few, many or a size class.

d_call: .
v_call: TRBV28
clone_size: .
j_call: TRBJ2-1
cdr3_nt: TGTGCCAGCAGTTTACAAGCCAAGCAGTTCTTC
cdr3_aa: CASSLQAKQFF

d_call: TRBD2
v_call: TRBV3-1
clone_size: few
j_call: TRBJ2-2
cdr3_nt: TGTGCCAGCACCACAGCGGGAGGAATGAACACCGGGGAGCTGTTTTTT
cdr3_aa: CASTTAGGMNTGELFF

d_call: .
v_call: TRBV28
clone_size: .
j_call: TRBJ2-1
cdr3_nt: TGTGCCAGCAGTTCCCGTATGGGGGCGGGAGAAGTTAATGAGCAGTTCTTC
cdr3_aa: CASSSRMGAGEVNEQFF

d_call: .
v_call: TRBV4-1
clone_size: once
j_call: TRBJ2-7
cdr3_nt: TGCGCCTGCAGCCAATATGGGCGGTACGAGCAGTACTTC
cdr3_aa: CACSQYGRYEQYF

d_call: .
v_call: TRBV4-3
clone_size: few
j_call: TRBJ2-3
cdr3_nt: TGCGCCAGCAGCCAAGGGACATGGGGGCGGGATACGCAGTATTTT
cdr3_aa: CASSQGTWGRDTQYF

d_call: .
v_call: TRBV20-1
clone_size: many
j_call: TRBJ2-2
cdr3_nt: TGCAGTGCTTTAACGGAGCGGAACACCGGGGAGCTGTTTTTT
cdr3_aa: CSALTERNTGELFF

d_call: .
v_call: TRBV4-3
clone_size: .
j_call: TRBJ2-3
cdr3_nt: TGCGCCAGCAGCCAGACCCTCAGTGAGGGGGGCACAGATACGCAGTATTTT
cdr3_aa: CASSQTLSEGGTDTQYF

d_call: TRBD2
v_call: TRBV7-9
clone_size: few
j_call: TRBJ2-7
cdr3_nt: TGTGCCAGCAGCTTAGCAGGACTAGCAATCTACGAGCAGTACTTC
cdr3_aa: CASSLAGLAIYEQYF

d_call: TRBD1
v_call: TRBV5-1
clone_size: many
j_call: TRBJ2-2
cdr3_nt: TGCGCCAGCAGCTTACGGGACAGAAACGCGAACACCGGGGAGCTGTTTTTT
cdr3_aa: CASSLRDRNANTGELFF

d_call: .
v_call: TRBV5-4
clone_size: few
j_call: TRBJ2-2
cdr3_nt: TGTGCCAGCAGCGAAGGGGGGGGGAACACCGGGGAGCTGTTTTTT
cdr3_aa: CASSEGGGNTGELFF

d_call: TRBD2
v_call: TRBV7-2
clone_size: few
j_call: TRBJ2-7
cdr3_nt: TGTGCCAGCAGCCCAACTAGCGGGGGGATCCCACCCTACGAGCAGTACTTC
cdr3_aa: CASSPTSGGIPPYEQYF

d_call: .
v_call: TRBV12-3/TRBV12-4
clone_size: many
j_call: TRBJ2-1
cdr3_nt: TGTGCCAGCAGTTTTATCGGGGGCCCCCATGAGCAGTTCTTC
cdr3_aa: CASSFIGGPHEQFF

d_call: TRBD2
v_call: TRBV5-1
clone_size: many
j_call: TRBJ2-1
cdr3_nt: TGTGCCAGCAGTCTCGGGGGGGGAGGCTACAATGAGCAGTTCTTC
cdr3_aa: CASSLGGGGYNEQFF

d_call: .
v_call: TRBV29-1
clone_size: .
j_call: TRBJ2-7
cdr3_nt: TGCAGCGTTGAGGAGAGAGGGCAGCGTAGAAACGAGCAGTACTTC
cdr3_aa: CSVEERGQRRNEQYF

d_call: TRBD1
v_call: TRBV12-3/TRBV12-4
clone_size: many
j_call: TRBJ2-5
cdr3_nt: TGTGCCAGCAGTTCCTCGACAGGGGGCGAGACCCAGTACTTC
cdr3_aa: CASSSSTGGETQYF

d_call: .
v_call: TRBV5-1
clone_size: .
j_call: TRBJ2-7
cdr3_nt: TGCGCCAGCAGCTTGGAGAGTCAGGGTACCTACGAGCAGTACTTC
cdr3_aa: CASSLESQGTYEQYF

d_call: TRBD1
v_call: TRBV12-3/TRBV12-4
clone_size: many
j_call: TRBJ2-1
cdr3_nt: TGTGCCACCCTCCGGGACAGGGGAACCTCCTACAATGAGCAGTTCTTC
cdr3_aa: CATLRDRGTSYNEQFF

d_call: .
v_call: TRBV10-2
clone_size: .
j_call: TRBJ2-3
cdr3_nt: TGCGCCAGCAGTGTAAAAGGAGTGGGCACAGATACGCAGTATTTT
cdr3_aa: CASSVKGVGTDTQYF

d_call: TRBD2
v_call: TRBV7-6
clone_size: many
j_call: TRBJ2-7
cdr3_nt: TGTGCCAGCAGCTTAAATTCGGGGACTAGCGACCATTCCTACGAGCAGTACTTC
cdr3_aa: CASSLNSGTSDHSYEQYF

d_call: TRBD1
v_call: TRBV7-9
clone_size: .
j_call: TRBJ2-7
cdr3_nt: TGTGCCAGCAGCCCCCGGACAGGCACCTTTGAGCAGTACTTC
cdr3_aa: CASSPRTGTFEQYF

d_call: TRBD1
v_call: TRBV5-1
clone_size: few
j_call: TRBJ1-5
cdr3_nt: TGCGCCAGCAGCGAAAGACAGGGTAAGTTAATGAGAAAAAATCAGCCCCAGCATTTT
cdr3_aa: CASSERQGKLMRKNQPQHF

d_call: TRBD1
v_call: TRBV29-1
clone_size: few
j_call: TRBJ1-3
cdr3_nt: TGCAGCGTACAGACAGGGGGATCCACCTCTGGAAACACCATATATTTT
cdr3_aa: CSVQTGGSTSGNTIYF

d_call: TRBD1
v_call: TRBV20-1
clone_size: few
j_call: TRBJ2-7
cdr3_nt: TGCAGTGCCACAGACAGGGTACGCTCCTACGAGCAGTACTTC
cdr3_aa: CSATDRVRSYEQYF

d_call: TRBD2
v_call: TRBV7-2
clone_size: few
j_call: TRBJ2-2
cdr3_nt: TGTGCCAGCGCCGGGGGGACTCACACCGGGGAGCTGTTTTTT
cdr3_aa: CASAGGTHTGELFF

d_call: TRBD2
v_call: TRBV10-2
clone_size: .
j_call: TRBJ2-5
cdr3_nt: TGCGCCAGCAGAGCCGGGACTAGCGGGAGGGACCAAGAGACCCAGTACTTC
cdr3_aa: CASRAGTSGRDQETQYF

d_call: .
v_call: TRBV15
clone_size: .
j_call: TRBJ2-1
cdr3_nt: TGTGCCACCAGCAGTAAGAGGGATGAGCAGTTCTTC
cdr3_aa: CATSSKRDEQFF

d_call: .
v_call: TRBV30
clone_size: few
j_call: TRBJ2-3
cdr3_nt: TGTGCCTGGAGTGTGACAGATACGCAGTATTTT
cdr3_aa: CAWSVTDTQYF

d_call: .
v_call: TRBV29-1
clone_size: many
j_call: TRBJ2-1
cdr3_nt: TGCAGCGTGGGGGTATACAATGAGCAGTTCTTC
cdr3_aa: CSVGVYNEQFF

d_call: .
v_call: TRBV12-2
clone_size: few
j_call: TRBJ2-3
cdr3_nt: TGTGCAAGTCCCATGGCCACAAGCACAGATACGCAGTATTTT
cdr3_aa: CASPMATSTDTQYF

d_call: TRBD1
v_call: TRBV29-1
clone_size: .
j_call: TRBJ2-2
cdr3_nt: TGCAGCGTTGGGAGCAGGGGGAATACCGGGGAGCTGTTTTTT
cdr3_aa: CSVGSRGNTGELFF

d_call: .
v_call: TRBV15
clone_size: few
j_call: TRBJ2-4
cdr3_nt: TGTGCCACCAGCTCTGGGGGGCTAGGGTTGGACATTCAGTACTTC
cdr3_aa: CATSSGGLGLDIQYF

d_call: TRBD1
v_call: TRBV10-3
clone_size: few
j_call: TRBJ2-5
cdr3_nt: TGTGCCATCAGTGAGACCGGGACAGTAGAGACCCAGTACTTC
cdr3_aa: CAISETGTVETQYF

d_call: .
v_call: TRBV5-1
clone_size: few
j_call: TRBJ2-7
cdr3_nt: TGCGCCAGCAGCATCCAGACTGGATCCTACGAGCAGTACTTC
cdr3_aa: CASSIQTGSYEQYF

d_call: .
v_call: TRBV15
clone_size: .
j_call: TRBJ2-2
cdr3_nt: TGTGCCACCAGCATTGGAATTGAGGCCGGGGAGCTGTTTTTT
cdr3_aa: CATSIGIEAGELFF

d_call: TRBD2
v_call: TRBV7-9
clone_size: few
j_call: TRBJ2-1
cdr3_nt: TGTGCCAGCGGCCAAGGGGCGGGAGGTTCTTACAATGAGCAGTTCTTC
cdr3_aa: CASGQGAGGSYNEQFF

d_call: .
v_call: TRBV2
clone_size: many
j_call: TRBJ1-6
cdr3_nt: TGTGCCAGCAGTGGGTCCGGAGACGAACCCCTCCACTTT
cdr3_aa: CASSGSGDEPLHF

d_call: .
v_call: TRBV24-1
clone_size: few
j_call: TRBJ2-7
cdr3_nt: TGTGCCACCAGTGAAACCCCCACAGGGGGGGTTTTTTACGAGCAGTACTTC
cdr3_aa: CATSETPTGGVFYEQYF

d_call: TRBD2
v_call: TRBV12-3/TRBV12-4
clone_size: .
j_call: TRBJ2-7
cdr3_nt: TGTGCCAGCAGCCAGCGGGAGAAGGGTTACGAGCAGTACTTC
cdr3_aa: CASSQREKGYEQYF

d_call: .
v_call: TRBV4-1
clone_size: .
j_call: TRBJ2-4
cdr3_nt: TGCGCCAGCAGCCAAATGTTGGGGATATTCGGCATTCAGTACTTC
cdr3_aa: CASSQMLGIFGIQYF

d_call: .
v_call: TRBV5-1
clone_size: .
j_call: TRBJ2-5
cdr3_nt: TGCGCCAGCAGCTCTTCCAAAGAGACCCAGTACTTC
cdr3_aa: CASSSSKETQYF

d_call: .
v_call: TRBV7-6
clone_size: few
j_call: TRBJ1-1
cdr3_nt: TGTGCCAGCAGCTTAACTCCCGGAGAGGGGGAAGCTTTCTTT
cdr3_aa: CASSLTPGEGEAFF

d_call: .
v_call: TRBV27
clone_size: few
j_call: TRBJ1-4
cdr3_nt: TGTGCCAGCAGTCCCGGGACCAAAAAACTGTTTTTT
cdr3_aa: CASSPGTKKLFF

d_call: TRBD1
v_call: TRBV7-6
clone_size: .
j_call: TRBJ2-7
cdr3_nt: TGTGCCAGCAGTCGGATCGGGACAGGGTCACCCCAGCAGTACTTC
cdr3_aa: CASSRIGTGSPQQYF

d_call: .
v_call: TRBV28
clone_size: .
j_call: TRBJ1-1
cdr3_nt: TGTGCCAGCAGATTCACCGGGACACAGAACACTGAAGCTTTCTTT
cdr3_aa: CASRFTGTQNTEAFF

d_call: .
v_call: TRBV30
clone_size: .
j_call: TRBJ1-5
cdr3_nt: TGTGCCTGGAGTGAACAGGGAGGCAATCAGCCCCAGCATTTT
cdr3_aa: CAWSEQGGNQPQHF